Following are 13 T cell receptor beta chains from one sample sequenced in a study of blood T cells in healthy people across ages. The use of a sample-barcoded 5' primer and a J-beta primer mix characterized a second PCR of roughly 7 to 11 cycles. TCRdb analysed the 5' RACE reads with MiXCR anew, one entry per CDR3 protein. The data hold 1.5 million to 2 million distinct CDR3 sequences, with over 25% observed a single time. Sequencing used blood. These receptors were obtained from a woman aged 25 to 39 in good health.

The chain uses TRBV12-3 or TRBV12-4 and TRBJ1-1; tentatively, D is TRBD1 (5 bases). The CDR3 is 14 residues long. V shed 6 bases and J shed 5 bases, with 16 bases lying between them. As DNA, the CDR3 is TGTGCCAGCAGGAGGGGAAGGGCAGGGACTGAAGCTTTCTTT. Translation: CASRRGRAGTEAFF.

This chain joins TRBV5-5 and TRBJ2-1, with D unresolved. Germline V gene data show CDR1 as SGHKS and CDR2 as YYEKEE (reference sequence). The CDR3 has 12 amino acids. V was shortened by 3 bases and J by 9 bases, with 10 bases between the two germline ends. CDR3: CASSSPLPEQFF. In DNA form, the CDR3 reads TGTGCCAGCAGCTCCCCCCTCCCTGAGCAGTTCTTC.

The V call is TRBV5-4, the J call TRBJ2-7, with D perhaps matching TRBD1 (8 bases). Trimming took off 2 bases at V and 6 bases at J, with 18 bases between the two ends. Per the germline V gene, CDR1 is SGHNT and CDR2 is YYREEE (reference sequence). This CDR3 is 15 amino acids long. CDR3 coding DNA: TGTGCCAGCAGCTTCTATTCGACAGGGGAGGGCGAGCAGTACTTC. It specifies CASSFYSTGEGEQYF.

The V gene is TRBV7-9, the J gene TRBJ2-1; 8 bases fit TRBD1. Germline V gene sequence: CDR1 SEHNR, CDR2 FQNEAQ (reference sequence). The CDR3 is 15 residues long. With V trimmed by 4 bases and J by 5 bases, 7 bases remained unmatched. The DNA of the CDR3 is TGTGCCAGCAGCTCACCGGACAGGGCGGACAATGAGCAGTTCTTC. This encodes CASSSPDRADNEQFF.

This clonotype showed up just a few times. The CDR3 region is CSGRDSANTGELFF. The CDR3 DNA reads as TGCAGCGGTCGGGACAGCGCGAACACCGGGGAGCTGTTTTTT. V gene TRBV29-1 combines with J gene TRBJ2-2, with 7 bases aligning to TRBD1. Losses at the gene ends were 7 bases for V and 0 bases for J; bases not matched to a gene: 5. CDR1 and CDR2 from the germline V gene are SQVTM and ANQGSEA. This CDR3 contains 14 residues.

Comment on this clonotype: A clone one base away is much larger, so this may be a read error. This sequence joins TRBV6-5 and TRBJ2-5, with D possibly being TRBD1 (5 bases). Germline CDR1 reads MNHEY; CDR2 reads SVGAGI. This CDR3 contains 14 residues. CDR3 nucleotides: TGTGCCGGCAGTTTCAGACAGCTCCAAGAGACCCAGTACTTC. It specifies CAGSFRQLQETQYF.

This clonotype was counted a few times. The J gene is TRBJ2-3, the V gene TRBV20-1; 7 bases agree with TRBD1. The germline gives CDR1 DFQATT, CDR2 SNEGSKA (reference sequence). The CDR3 loop spans 14 amino acids. After removal of 2 bases from V and 2 bases from J, the junction contained 4 bases not matched to a gene. CDR3 bases: TGCAGTGCTAGAAGGGACAGAACCACAGATACGCAGTATTTT. Translation gives CSARRDRTTDTQYF.

This clonotype came up a few times. The chain couples TRBV7-9 to TRBJ1-2; tentative D call: TRBD1 (6 bases). CDR1 is SEHNR and CDR2 is FQNEAQ in the germline V gene (reference sequence). The V gene lost 5 bases and the J gene lost 8 bases, with 21 bases spanning the gap. The CDR3 runs to 15 residues. In DNA, the CDR3 is TGTGCCAGCAGCCTTAGGGGGACATCGGAGGGCGGCTACACCTTC. Translation: CASSLRGTSEGGYTF.

Concerning this clonotype itself: A much larger clone differs by one base, so this may be a read error. This chain uses TRBV29-1 with TRBJ2-5; D is possibly TRBD1 (6 bases). TRBJ2-1 matches the DNA end more closely, so the J call is doubtful. The CDR3 runs 13 residues. CDR1 and CDR2 from the germline V gene are SQVTM and ANQGSEA. CDR3 nucleotide sequence: TGCAGCGTCCAACAGGGAAGTCAAGAGACCCAGTTCTTC. It encodes CSVQQGSQETQFF.

The chain uses TRBV2 and TRBJ2-3; D may match TRBD1 or TRBD2 (6 bases each). The CDR3 loop spans 15 amino acids. The ends were cut back, 3 bases at V and 5 bases at J, with 15 bases in the middle. The germline V gene encodes CDR1 SNHLY and CDR2 FYNNEI. The CDR3 here is CASSDRGPPVDTQYF. The CDR3 DNA follows: TGTGCCAGCAGTGACCGGGGGCCCCCCGTAGATACGCAGTATTTT.

This clonotype was seen a few times. The chain has TRBV5-1 and TRBJ2-3; D is unresolved. This CDR3 contains 14 residues. Trimming removed 4 bases from V and 5 bases from J, with 14 bases in between. CDR1 SGHRS and CDR2 YFSETQ come from the germline V gene. CDR3 sequence: CASSMAPDGDTQYF. CDR3 in DNA: TGCGCCAGCAGCATGGCTCCGGACGGAGATACGCAGTATTTT.

V gene TRBV21-1 combines with J gene TRBJ2-7. TRBV21-1 is a listed pseudogene. CDR3 size: 10 residues. CDR3 sequence reads: CARRAYEQYF. In DNA form, the CDR3 reads TGTGCCAGACGGGCCTACGAGCAGTACTTC.

V and J are TRBV7-3 and TRBJ2-7; either TRBD1 or TRBD2 may fit D (6 bases each). Germline CDR1 reads SGHTA; CDR2 reads FQGTGA. This CDR3 is built from 16 residues. Trimming shortened V by 4 bases and J by 3 bases, and 19 bases separated the two germline ends. CDR3 nucleotide sequence: TGTGCCAGCAGCTCCCTGACGCGGGGCAGGGGCTACGAGCAGTACTTC. Protein: CASSSLTRGRGYEQYF.